These 20 T cell receptor beta chains were sequenced from one sample in a study of chemoradiotherapy in HPV16-positive cancers. The protocol was immunoSEQ multiplex PCR, while the TCRdb copy is restricted to in-frame clones and leaves out a portion. The sample has several thousand clones; roughly 84% are singletons. The sequenced sample was tumor tissue, obtained from a patient who underwent chemoradiotherapy. These receptors were taken from a human donor with HPV-associated anogenital cancer.

This clone was counted between two and nine times. The chain uses TRBV13 and TRBJ1-1; the D gene is possibly TRBD1 (5 bases). From germline, CDR1 is PRHDT and CDR2 FYEKMQ (reference sequence). The CDR3 totals 14 residues. Trimming cost V 7 bases and J 0 bases, with 12 bases left between them. CDR3 nucleotides: TGTGCCAGCACAGGACACTTATTGAACACTGAAGCTTTCTTT. Amino acid sequence: CASTGHLLNTEAFF. The full variable domain, rest sourced from reference TRBV13 and TRBJ1-1, is AAGVIQSPRHLIKEKRETATLKCYPIPRHDTVYWYQQGPGQDPQFLISFYEKMQSDKGSIPDRFSAQQFSDYHSELNMSSLELGDSALYFCASTGHLLNTEAFFGQGTRLTVV.

This rearrangement joins TRBV7-6 to TRBJ1-1; D remains ambiguous. The length of the CDR3 is 14 residues. Trimming cost V 6 bases and J 1 base, with 12 bases left between them. Germline loops: CDR1 SGHVS, CDR2 FNYEAQ. The CDR3 DNA is TGTGCCAGCAGTTCTGCTTTCCGGAACACTGAAGCTTTCTTT. This sequence encodes CASSSAFRNTEAFF. The entire variable domain, with the rest obtained from reference TRBV7-6 and TRBJ1-1, is as follows: GAGVSQSPRYKVTKRGQDVALRCDPISGHVSLYWYRQALGQGPEFLTYFNYEAQQDKSGLPNDRFSAERPEGSISTLTIQRTEQRDSAMYRCASSSAFRNTEAFFGQGTRLTVV.

V and J are TRBV19 and TRBJ1-1; TRBD1 is a possible D gene (6 bases). Germline V gene data show CDR1 as LNHDA and CDR2 as SQIVND (reference sequence). There are 13 residues in the CDR3. With 9 bases removed from V and 1 base from J, the gap between germline ends came to 12 bases. CDR3 loop: CASRPGQNTEAFF. The CDR3 bases are TGTGCCAGCAGGCCGGGACAGAACACTGAAGCTTTCTTT.

V usage is TRBV25-1 and J usage is TRBJ1-4; D gene unclear. CDR1 is MGHDK, CDR2 SYGVNS, per germline. Trimming took off 1 base at V and 3 bases at J, with 6 bases between the two ends. There are 14 residues in the CDR3. The CDR3 reads CASSESGSNEKLFF. The CDR3 coding sequence is TGTGCCAGCAGTGAATCGGGATCTAATGAAAAACTGTTTTTT.

The table lists this clone with a few counts. The chain's CDR3 is CASSDNRVHGYTF. The DNA of the CDR3 is TGTGCCAGCAGCGATAACAGGGTTCATGGCTACACCTTC. This chain joins TRBV9 and TRBJ1-2; D may be TRBD1 (6 bases). Trimming took 3 bases from V and 6 from J, leaving 12 bases between them. The CDR3 loop spans 13 amino acids. In germline, CDR1 is SGDLS, CDR2 YYNGEE. Variable domain in full (rest from reference TRBV9 and TRBJ1-2): DSGVTQTPKHLITATGQRVTLRCSPRSGDLSVYWYQQSLDQGLQFLIQYYNGEERAKGNILERFSAQQFPDLHSELNLSSLELGDSALYFCASSDNRVHGYTFGSGTRLTVV.

This clone was detected once. The V call is TRBV28, the J call TRBJ2-7, with 7 bases lining up with TRBD1. V shed 5 bases, J shed 4 bases, and the junction held 14 bases outside the gene matches. This CDR3 region has 16 residues. In germline, CDR1 is MDHEN, CDR2 SYDVKM. The CDR3 bases are TGTGCCAGCAGTCGTTATGTGTGGGACAGATCTTACGAGCAGTACTTC. Its translation: CASSRYVWDRSYEQYF.

This clone came up once. The rearrangement joins TRBV4-3 to TRBJ1-2; 11 bases match TRBD1. Per germline, CDR1 LGHNA and CDR2 YSLEER. This CDR3 comprises 15 residues. V lost 0 bases to trimming and J lost 5 bases; unmatched junction nucleotides: 2. The CDR3 spells CASSQDWDRGYGYTF. The CDR3 DNA reads as TGCGCCAGCAGCCAAGATTGGGACAGGGGGTATGGCTACACCTTC.

The V and J genes are TRBV5-1 and TRBJ2-1; tentatively, D is TRBD1 or TRBD2 (6 bases each). Trimming cost V 1 base and J 5 bases, with 13 bases left between them. The CDR3 loop spans 15 amino acids. From germline, CDR1 is SGHRS and CDR2 YFSETQ. CDR3 in amino acids: CASSLWGAENNEQFF. The DNA of the CDR3 is TGCGCCAGCAGCTTGTGGGGGGCAGAGAACAATGAGCAGTTCTTC. Supplemented by reference TRBV5-1 and TRBJ2-1, the full variable domain reads KAGVTQTPRYLIKTRGQQVTLSCSPISGHRSVSWYQQTPGQGLQFLFEYFSETQRNKGNFPGRFSGRQFSNSRSEMNVSTLELGDSALYLCASSLWGAENNEQFFGPGTRLTVL.

The genes are TRBV7-2 and TRBJ2-2; no clear D. V lost 2 bases and J lost 0, with 4 bases in between. The CDR3 consists of 14 residues. CDR1 and CDR2 from the germline V gene are SGHTA and FQGNSA. CDR3 DNA: TGTGCCAGCAGCTTAAGACCGAACACCGGGGAGCTGTTTTTT. This sequence encodes CASSLRPNTGELFF.

This chain uses TRBV19 with TRBJ1-1, with TRBD1 matching over 11 bases. Germline loops: CDR1 LNHDA, CDR2 SQIVND (reference sequence). Germline trimming cut 3 bases from V and 3 bases from J; bases unmatched to any gene: 6. This CDR3 region has 16 residues. The DNA for the CDR3 is TGTGCCAGTAGTATCCCTCCGGGACAGGGGGACACTGAAGCTTTCTTT. Protein product: CASSIPPGQGDTEAFF.

V is TRBV7-2 and J is TRBJ2-5, with D perhaps matching TRBD2 (6 bases). This CDR3 is built from 16 residues. Germline V CDR1 and CDR2: SGHTA, FQGNSA. Deletions cut 3 bases from V and 3 bases from J, with 17 bases between. This chain's CDR3 is CASSFVPGTHKETQYF. The CDR3 DNA follows: TGTGCCAGCAGCTTTGTGCCCGGGACTCATAAAGAGACCCAGTACTTC.

The J gene is TRBJ1-1, the V gene TRBV7-3, with TRBD1 as a possible D gene (6 bases). In germline, CDR1 is SGHTA, CDR2 FQGTGA. V was clipped by 2 bases and J by 0 bases, with 7 bases between them. The CDR3 length is 14 residues. The CDR3 nucleotides read TGTGCCAGCAGCTTAGGGGGCCTGAACACTGAAGCTTTCTTT. This gives the protein CASSLGGLNTEAFF.

The chain links TRBV29-1 to TRBJ2-4, with D hard to call. The germline V gene encodes CDR1 SQVTM and CDR2 ANQGSEA. The CDR3 covers 13 residues. Trimming shortened V by 5 bases and J by 2 bases, and 10 bases separated the two germline ends. This chain's CDR3 is CSVSDGTKNIQYF. Written as DNA, the CDR3 is TGCAGCGTTAGTGACGGCACCAAAAACATTCAGTACTTC.

V usage is TRBV6-1 and J usage is TRBJ1-4; D perhaps matches TRBD1 (5 bases). The CDR3 is 14 amino acids. Trimming took 2 bases from V and 7 from J, leaving 11 bases between them. Germline V gene data show CDR1 as MNHNS and CDR2 as SASEGT. CDR3: CASSERRGVEKLFF. As DNA, the CDR3 is TGTGCCAGCAGTGAAAGGAGGGGTGTTGAAAAACTGTTTTTT.

The V and J genes are TRBV2 and TRBJ1-2, with D hard to call. Germline CDR1 reads SNHLY; CDR2 reads FYNNEI. The CDR3 covers 14 residues. The V end was cut by 6 bases, the J end by 0 bases, with 11 bases between. This chain's CDR3 is CASRRTETNYGYTF. CDR3 bases: TGTGCCAGCAGGAGGACCGAGACTAACTATGGCTACACCTTC.

This clone was found a few times. J is TRBJ2-7 and V is TRBV6-1; D gene unclear. CDR3 length equals 15 residues. Germline CDR1 MNHNS, CDR2 SASEGT. The ends were cut back, 0 bases at V and 0 bases at J, with 9 bases in the middle. The CDR3 is CASSEAGWASYEQYF. The CDR3 coding sequence is TGTGCCAGCAGTGAAGCGGGTTGGGCCTCCTACGAGCAGTACTTC.

The chain recombines TRBV19 with TRBJ1-6; no firm D call. Between the trimmed V and J ends, which lost 2 bases and 8 bases, there was a span of 7 bases. Germline-derived CDR1 and CDR2 are LNHDA and SQIVND (reference sequence). The CDR3 totals 13 residues. The CDR3: CASSIIGYSPLHF. The CDR3 region has the DNA TGTGCCAGTAGTATAATCGGGTATTCACCCCTCCACTTT. The whole variable domain, filled in from reference TRBV19 and TRBJ1-6, reads DGGITQSPKYLFRKEGQNVTLSCEQNLNHDAMYWYRQDPGQGLRLIYYSQIVNDFQKGDIAEGYSVSREKKESFPLTVTSAQKNPTAFYLCASSIIGYSPLHFGNGTRLTVT.

The rearrangement links TRBV27 to TRBJ2-1; 11 bases are a match to TRBD2. Germline V CDR1 and CDR2: MNHEY, SMNVEV (reference sequence). The CDR3 consists of 16 residues. After removal of 4 bases from V and 7 bases from J, the junction contained 9 bases not matched to a gene. The CDR3, as DNA: TGTGCCAGCAGTTCCCCTCTAGCGGGGGGCGGGAATGAGCAGTTCTTC. This translates into CASSSPLAGGGNEQFF.

The chain recombines TRBV19 with TRBJ2-5; TRBD1 matches at 8 bases. Germline assignment: CDR1 LNHDA and CDR2 SQIVND (reference sequence). The CDR3 is made up of 15 amino acids. V lost 4 bases and J lost 5; bases outside the gene matches: 9. CDR3 loop: CASSKGQGGRETQYF. Written as DNA, the CDR3 is TGTGCCAGTAGTAAAGGACAGGGAGGTAGGGAGACCCAGTACTTC.

The chain uses TRBV4-2 and TRBJ1-2, with D perhaps TRBD1 (6 bases). The CDR3 consists of 14 residues. Germline V gene lookup returns CDR1 LGHNA and CDR2 YNFKEQ. V lost 0 bases, J lost 8 bases, and 13 bases lay in between. Here the CDR3 reads CASSQDGQGRGYTF. As DNA, the CDR3 is TGTGCCAGCAGCCAAGATGGTCAGGGGCGAGGCTACACCTTC.